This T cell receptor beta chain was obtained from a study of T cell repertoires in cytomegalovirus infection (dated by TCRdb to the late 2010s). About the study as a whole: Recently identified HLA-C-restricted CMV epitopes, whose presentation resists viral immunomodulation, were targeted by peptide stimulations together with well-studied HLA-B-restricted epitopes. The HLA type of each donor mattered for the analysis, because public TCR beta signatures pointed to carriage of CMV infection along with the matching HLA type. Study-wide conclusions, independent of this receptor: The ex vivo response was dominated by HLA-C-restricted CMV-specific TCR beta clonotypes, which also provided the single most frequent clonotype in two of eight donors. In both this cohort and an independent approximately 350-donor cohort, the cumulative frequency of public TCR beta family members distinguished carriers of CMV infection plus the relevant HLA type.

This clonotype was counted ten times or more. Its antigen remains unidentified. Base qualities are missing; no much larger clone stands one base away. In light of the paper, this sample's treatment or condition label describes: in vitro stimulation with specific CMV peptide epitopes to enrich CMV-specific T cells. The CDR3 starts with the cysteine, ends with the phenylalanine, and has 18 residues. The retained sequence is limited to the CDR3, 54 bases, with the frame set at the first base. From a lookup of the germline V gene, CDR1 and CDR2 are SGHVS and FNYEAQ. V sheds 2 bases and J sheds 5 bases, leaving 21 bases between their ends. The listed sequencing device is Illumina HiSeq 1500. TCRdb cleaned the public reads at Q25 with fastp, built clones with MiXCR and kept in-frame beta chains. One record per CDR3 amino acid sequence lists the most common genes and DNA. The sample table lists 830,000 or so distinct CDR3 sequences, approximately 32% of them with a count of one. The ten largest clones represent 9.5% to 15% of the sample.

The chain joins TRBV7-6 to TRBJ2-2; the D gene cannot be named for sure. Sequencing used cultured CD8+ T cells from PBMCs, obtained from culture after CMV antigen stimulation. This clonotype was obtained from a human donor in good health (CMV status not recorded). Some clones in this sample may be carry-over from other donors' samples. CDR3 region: CASSLYLGTDPKTGELFF. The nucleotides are TGTGCCAGCAGCTTATATCTGGGAACCGACCCCAAAACCGGGGAGCTGTTTTTT.